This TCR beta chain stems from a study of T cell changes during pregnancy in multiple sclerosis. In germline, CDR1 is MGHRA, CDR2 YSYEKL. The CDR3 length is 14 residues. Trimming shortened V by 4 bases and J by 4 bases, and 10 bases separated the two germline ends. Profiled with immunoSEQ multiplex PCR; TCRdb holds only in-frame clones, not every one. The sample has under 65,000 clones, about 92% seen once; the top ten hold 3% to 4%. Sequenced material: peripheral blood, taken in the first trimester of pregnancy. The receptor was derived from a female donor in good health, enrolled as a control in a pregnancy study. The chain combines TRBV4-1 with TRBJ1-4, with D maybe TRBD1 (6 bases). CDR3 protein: CASSLHRVNEKLFF. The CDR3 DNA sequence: TGCGCCAGCAGCCTCCACAGGGTTAATGAAAAACTGTTTTTT.